This paragraph covers one TCR beta chain sequence. This sample is part of a study of blood T cell repertoires in COVID-19. The wider study: Italy, Spain and the United States were the sources of the convalescent and acute COVID-19 samples.

Germline trimming cut 0 bases from V and 1 base from J; bases unmatched to any gene: 12. CDR1 is KGHSH and CDR2 is LQKENI in the germline V gene. This CDR3 spans 19 amino acids. As processed by the authors: Cell counts per sample came from amplifying reference gene primers. Using immunoSEQ multiplex PCR, the repertoire was profiled, and TCRdb retains in-frame clones only, with some absent. That table supplies the V and J calls and clone size; D and trimming were determined from the DNA. The table records roughly 350,000 clones, over 70% of them present only once. The source of this sequence is a woman aged 45 to 65 with COVID-19, enrolled during active disease. This sequence joins TRBV18 and TRBJ2-4; 7 bases line up with TRBD2. The sequencing input was peripheral blood. CDR3 loop: CASSPPGLAVGFAKNIQYF. CDR3 sequence (DNA): TGTGCCAGCTCACCACCGGGGCTAGCGGTGGGTTTTGCCAAAAACATTCAGTACTTC. The variable domain in full, with the rest retrieved from reference TRBV18 and TRBJ2-4, is NAGVMQNPRHLVRRRGQEARLRCSPMKGHSHVYWYRQLPEEGLKFMVYLQKENIIDESGMPKERFSAEFPKEGPSILRIQQVVRGDSAAYFCASSPPGLAVGFAKNIQYFGAGTRLSVL.